Here is one T cell receptor (beta chain) with its context. This entry belongs to a study of blood T cell repertoires in COVID-19. TCRdb keeps only in-frame clones here, not all; method: immunoSEQ multiplex PCR. The sample shows hundreds of thousands of clones, 75% to 85% of them seen only once. V lost 7 bases, J lost 4 bases, and 8 bases stayed unmatched. The CDR3 has 14 amino acids. The germline V gene has CDR1 SQVTM and CDR2 ANQGSEA. Sample: peripheral blood. The sequence derives from a woman aged 25 to 39 with COVID-19, enrolled during active disease. The rearrangement joins TRBV29-1 to TRBJ2-2; 8 positions agree with TRBD2. The CDR3 DNA reads TGCAGCGCTCGGAGCGGGGGAACCACCGGGGAGCTGTTTTTT. This translates into CSARSGGTTGELFF.